The T cell receptor (beta chain) under discussion was sequenced for a study of T cells after somatic rescue of genetic block. Libraries were prepared by immunoSEQ multiplex PCR; TCRdb keeps only in-frame clonotypes and omits some of them. The repertoire holds roughly 15,000 clones, over 65% seen once, with around 21% in the top ten. CDR1 and CDR2 from the germline V gene are SGHKS and YYEKEE (reference sequence). With 4 bases removed from V and 0 bases from J, the gap between germline ends came to 15 bases. CDR3 length equals 16 residues. The sequenced material came from peripheral blood mononuclear cells (PBMCs). This rearrangement joins TRBV5-5 to TRBJ2-3, with D uncertain. The TCR sequence derives from a boy aged 5-17 years. DNA of the CDR3: TGTGCCAGCAGCCCTCGTTTAGGAATGAGCACAGATACGCAGTATTTT. Encoded protein: CASSPRLGMSTDTQYF. The variable domain in full, completed from reference TRBV5-5 and TRBJ2-3, reads DAGVTQSPTHLIKTRGQQVTLRCSPISGHKSVSWYQQVLGQGPQFIFQYYEKEERGRGNFPDRFSARQFPNYSSELNVNALLLGDSALYLCASSPRLGMSTDTQYFGPGTRLTVL.